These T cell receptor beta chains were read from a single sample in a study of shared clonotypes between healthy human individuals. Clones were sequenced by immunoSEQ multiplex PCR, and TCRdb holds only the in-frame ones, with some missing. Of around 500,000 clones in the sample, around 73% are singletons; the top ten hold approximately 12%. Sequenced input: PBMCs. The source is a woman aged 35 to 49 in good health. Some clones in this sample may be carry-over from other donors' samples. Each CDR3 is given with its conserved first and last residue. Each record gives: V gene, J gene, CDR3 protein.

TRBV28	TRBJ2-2	CASRVPGQGTGELFF
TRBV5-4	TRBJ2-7	CASSSQSSGPYEQYF
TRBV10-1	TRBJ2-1	CASSPRPGQGHDEQFF
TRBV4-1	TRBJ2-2	CATSLGPNTGELFF
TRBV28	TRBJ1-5	CASSLMRQGPGNQPQHF
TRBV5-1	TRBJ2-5	CASSLASGPQETQYF
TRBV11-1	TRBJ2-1	CASSLAGGGDNEQFF
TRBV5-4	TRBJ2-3	CASSPDRPRTDTQYF
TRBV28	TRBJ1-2	CASKGGQGRNARYGYTF
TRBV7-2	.	CASSIRQGSYEQYF
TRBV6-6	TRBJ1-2	CASSTTGVNYGYTF
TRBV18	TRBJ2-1	CASSPRGAPSSYNEQFF
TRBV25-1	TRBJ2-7	CASSEYSGTATYEQYF
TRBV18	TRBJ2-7	CASSPRTGMTSSYEQYF
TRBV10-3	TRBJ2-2	CAISRTGRDTGELFF
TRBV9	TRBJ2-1	CASSVAEAYNEQFF
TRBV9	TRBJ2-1	CASSVGGVTSAAEQFF
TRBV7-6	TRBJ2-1	CASSPPRGEQFF
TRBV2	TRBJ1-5	CASSGVGALSNQPQHF
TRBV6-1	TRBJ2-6	CASSVAPSPSSSGANVLTF
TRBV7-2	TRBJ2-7	CASSLVRFSSYEQYF
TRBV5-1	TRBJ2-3	CASSLPTGGIFLAVTDTQYF
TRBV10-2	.	CASRQVYEQYF
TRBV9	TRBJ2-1	CASSVVTGQGNNEQFF
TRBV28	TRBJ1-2	CASSSTGGFSYGYTF
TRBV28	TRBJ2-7	CASSPVGHPPSYEQYF
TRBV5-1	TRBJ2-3	CASSSGAATQYF
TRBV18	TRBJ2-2	CASSPEGAAGTGELFF
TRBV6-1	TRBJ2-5	CASSEWGHGTQYF
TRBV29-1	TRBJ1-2	CSVDSRAHGYTF
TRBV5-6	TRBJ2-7	CASSGEETYEQYF
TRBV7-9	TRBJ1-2	CASSPPNYGYTF
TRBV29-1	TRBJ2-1	CSAAGGNEQFF
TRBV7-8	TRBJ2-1	CASSLAMAGNNEQFF
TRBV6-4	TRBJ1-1	CASRETGRDTEAFF
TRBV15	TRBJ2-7	CATSRAVGSGSIYEQYF
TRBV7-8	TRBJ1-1	CASSPQGTEAFF
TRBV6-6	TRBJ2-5	CASSYLPGQREETQYF
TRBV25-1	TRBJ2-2	CASSYLGELFF
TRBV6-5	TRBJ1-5	CASRHLSVSNQPQHF
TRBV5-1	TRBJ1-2	CASRSGTGEDYTF
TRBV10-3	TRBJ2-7	CAIMATAANEQYF
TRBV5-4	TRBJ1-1	CASSLWVGTEAFF
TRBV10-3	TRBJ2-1	CAIRWGTGYNEQFF